Shown below are 3 T cell receptor beta chains from a single sample sequenced in a study of cytomegalovirus exposure and HLA in healthy donors. Amplification used 60 Vbeta primers and 13 Jbeta primers. Method: immunoSEQ multiplex PCR; TCRdb's copy keeps in-frame clones and lacks some. The table includes some 160,000 clones, 60% to 80% detected once. Material for sequencing was PBMCs. The receptors derive from a young woman in good health and CMV-seronegative.

This chain uses TRBV6-5 with TRBJ2-1; the match to TRBD2 covers 7 bases. The CDR3 sequence is 12 residues long. Germline V gives CDR1 MNHEY, CDR2 SVGAGI. Germline trimming cut 6 bases from V and 9 bases from J; bases unmatched to any gene: 5. CDR3 sequence: CASRSTSTEQFF. The CDR3 nucleotides read TGTGCCAGCAGGTCGACTAGCACTGAGCAGTTCTTC.

The rearrangement joins TRBV28 to TRBJ1-1, with D perhaps TRBD1 (6 bases). Germline CDR1 and CDR2: MDHEN and SYDVKM. The CDR3 runs 14 residues. V shed 7 bases and J shed 7 bases, with 19 bases lying between them. The CDR3 DNA reads as TGTGCCAGCACCCCTGCGGGAGGACAGTTTGAAGCTTTCTTT. This translates into CASTPAGGQFEAFF.

The chain couples TRBV2 to TRBJ2-3; 9 bases are shared with TRBD1. J gave up 2 bases and V 7 bases, and 7 bases lay outside the gene matches. Germline values: CDR1 SNHLY, CDR2 FYNNEI. The CDR3 is 15 residues long. CDR3 in DNA: TGTGCCAGCATAACCGGGACAGGGCACACAGATACGCAGTATTTT. Protein product: CASITGTGHTDTQYF.